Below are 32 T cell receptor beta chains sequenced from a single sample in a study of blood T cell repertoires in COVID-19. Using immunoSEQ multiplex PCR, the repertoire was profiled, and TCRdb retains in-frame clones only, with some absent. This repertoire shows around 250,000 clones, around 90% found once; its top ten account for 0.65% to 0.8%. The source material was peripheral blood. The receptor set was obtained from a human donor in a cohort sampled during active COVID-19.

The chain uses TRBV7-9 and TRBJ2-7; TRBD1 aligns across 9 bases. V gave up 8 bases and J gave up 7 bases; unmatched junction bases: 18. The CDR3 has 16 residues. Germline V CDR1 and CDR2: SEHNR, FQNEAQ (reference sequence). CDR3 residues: CASRRGQGLGEREQYF. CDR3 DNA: TGTGCCAGCCGACGGGGACAGGGCCTCGGGGAGCGGGAGCAGTACTTC.

The DNA of the CDR3 is TGTGCCAGCAGCTTCCCGTTATGGCGGGAGAGGGAGCAGTACTTC. It codes for CASSFPLWREREQYF. The gene calls are TRBV5-8 and TRBJ2-7, with 7 bases aligning to TRBD2. The CDR3 sequence is 15 residues long. The V gene end was trimmed by 2 bases and the J gene end by 7 bases; junction bases not matched to a gene: 12. Germline CDR1 reads SGHTS; CDR2 reads YDEGEE. Variable domain in full (rest from reference TRBV5-8 and TRBJ2-7): EAGVTQSPTHLIKTRGQQATLRCSPISGHTSVYWYQQALGLGLQFLLWYDEGEERNRGNFPPRFSGRQFPNYSSELNVNALELEDSALYLCASSFPLWREREQYFGPGTRLTVT.

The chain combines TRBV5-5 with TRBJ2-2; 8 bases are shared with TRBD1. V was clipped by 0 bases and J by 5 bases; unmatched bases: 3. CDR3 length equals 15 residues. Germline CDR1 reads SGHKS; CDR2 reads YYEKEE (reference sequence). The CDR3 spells CASSLAQGVTGELFF. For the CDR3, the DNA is TGTGCCAGCAGCTTGGCACAGGGGGTAACCGGGGAGCTGTTTTTT.

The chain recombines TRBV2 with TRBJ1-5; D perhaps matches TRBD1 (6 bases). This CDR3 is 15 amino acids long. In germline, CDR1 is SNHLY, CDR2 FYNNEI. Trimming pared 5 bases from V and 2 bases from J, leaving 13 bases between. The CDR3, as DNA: TGTGCCAGCAGTTCCACAGGGTGGGGCAATCAGCCCCAGCATTTT. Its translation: CASSSTGWGNQPQHF.

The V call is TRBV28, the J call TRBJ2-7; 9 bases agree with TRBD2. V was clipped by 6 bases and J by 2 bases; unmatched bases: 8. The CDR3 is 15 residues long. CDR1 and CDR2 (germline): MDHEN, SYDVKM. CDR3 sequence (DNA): TGTGCCAGCAGGGAGAATAGCGGGAGCGCCTACGAGCAGTACTTC. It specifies CASRENSGSAYEQYF.

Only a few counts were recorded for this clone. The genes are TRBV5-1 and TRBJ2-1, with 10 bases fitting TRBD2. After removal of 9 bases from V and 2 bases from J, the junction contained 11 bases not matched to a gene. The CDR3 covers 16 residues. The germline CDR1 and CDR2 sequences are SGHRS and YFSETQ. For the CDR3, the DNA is TGCGCCACCAGGGAGGGACTAGCGTCCACCTACAATGAGCAGTTCTTC. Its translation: CATREGLASTYNEQFF.

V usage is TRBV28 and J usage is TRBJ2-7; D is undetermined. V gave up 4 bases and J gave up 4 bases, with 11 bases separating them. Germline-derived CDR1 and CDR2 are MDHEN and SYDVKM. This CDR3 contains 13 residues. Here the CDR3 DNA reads TGTGCCAGCAGTTACGTTGAAACTTACGAGCAGTACTTC. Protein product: CASSYVETYEQYF. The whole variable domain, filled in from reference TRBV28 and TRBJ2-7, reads DVKVTQSSRYLVKRTGEKVFLECVQDMDHENMFWYRQDPGLGLRLIYFSYDVKMKEKGDIPEGYSVSREKKERFSLILESASTNQTSMYLCASSYVETYEQYFGPGTRLTVT.

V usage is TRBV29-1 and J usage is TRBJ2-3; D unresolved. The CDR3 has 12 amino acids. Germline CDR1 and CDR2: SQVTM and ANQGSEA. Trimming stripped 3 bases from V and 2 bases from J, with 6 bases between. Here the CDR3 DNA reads TGCAGCGTTGACAAACACACAGATACGCAGTATTTT. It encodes CSVDKHTDTQYF.

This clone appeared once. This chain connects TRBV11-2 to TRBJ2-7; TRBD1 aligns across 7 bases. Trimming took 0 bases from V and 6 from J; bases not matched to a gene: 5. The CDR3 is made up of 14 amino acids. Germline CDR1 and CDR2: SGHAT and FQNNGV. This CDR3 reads CASSLDRGIGEQYF. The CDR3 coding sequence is TGTGCCAGCAGCTTAGACAGGGGGATCGGCGAGCAGTACTTC. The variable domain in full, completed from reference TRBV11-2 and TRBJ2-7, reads EAGVAQSPRYKIIEKRQSVAFWCNPISGHATLYWYQQILGQGPKLLIQFQNNGVVDDSQLPKDRFSAERLKGVDSTLKIQPAKLEDSAVYLCASSLDRGIGEQYFGPGTRLTVT.

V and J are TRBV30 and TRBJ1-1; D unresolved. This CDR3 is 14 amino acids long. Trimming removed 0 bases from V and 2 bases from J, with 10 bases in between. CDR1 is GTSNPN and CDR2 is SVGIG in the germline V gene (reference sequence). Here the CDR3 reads CAWSVRRGNTEAFF. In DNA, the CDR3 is TGTGCCTGGAGTGTTCGGCGAGGAAACACTGAAGCTTTCTTT.

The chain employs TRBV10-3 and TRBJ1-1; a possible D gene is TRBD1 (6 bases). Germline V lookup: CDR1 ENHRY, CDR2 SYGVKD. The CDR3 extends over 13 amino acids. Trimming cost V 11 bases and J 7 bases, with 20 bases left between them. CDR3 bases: TGTGCCTCAACTCAACAGGGTACTATTGAAGCTTTCTTT. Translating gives CASTQQGTIEAFF.

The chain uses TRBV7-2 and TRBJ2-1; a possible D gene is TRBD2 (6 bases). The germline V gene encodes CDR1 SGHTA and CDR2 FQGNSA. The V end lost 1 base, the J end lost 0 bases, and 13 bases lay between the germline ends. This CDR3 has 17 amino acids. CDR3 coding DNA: TGTGCCAGCAGCTTAGTGGGGCGGGGATACTCCTACAATGAGCAGTTCTTC. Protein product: CASSLVGRGYSYNEQFF.

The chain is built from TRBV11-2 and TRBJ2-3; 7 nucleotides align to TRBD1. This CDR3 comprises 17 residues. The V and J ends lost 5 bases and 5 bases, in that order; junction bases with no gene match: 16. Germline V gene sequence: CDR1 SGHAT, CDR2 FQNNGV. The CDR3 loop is CASSLGLLTGDGDTQYF. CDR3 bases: TGTGCCAGCAGCCTAGGGCTTCTAACAGGGGATGGAGATACGCAGTATTTT.

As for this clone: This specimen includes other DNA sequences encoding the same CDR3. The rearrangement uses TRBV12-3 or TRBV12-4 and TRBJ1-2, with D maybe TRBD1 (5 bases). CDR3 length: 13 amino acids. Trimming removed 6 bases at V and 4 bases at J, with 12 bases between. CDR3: CASSPGQSYGYTF. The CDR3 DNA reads TGTGCCAGCAGCCCCGGACAAAGCTATGGCTACACCTTC.

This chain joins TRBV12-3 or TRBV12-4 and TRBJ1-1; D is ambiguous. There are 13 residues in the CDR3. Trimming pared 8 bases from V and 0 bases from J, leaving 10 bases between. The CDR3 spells CASRFGLNTEAFF. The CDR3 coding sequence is TGTGCCAGCCGATTTGGGCTGAACACTGAAGCTTTCTTT.

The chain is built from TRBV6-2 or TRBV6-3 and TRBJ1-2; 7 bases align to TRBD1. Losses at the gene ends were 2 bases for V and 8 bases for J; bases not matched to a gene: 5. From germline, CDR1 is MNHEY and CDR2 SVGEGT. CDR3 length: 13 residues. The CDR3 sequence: CASSYRQGHGYTF. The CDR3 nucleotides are TGTGCCAGCAGTTACCGACAGGGTCACGGCTACACCTTC.

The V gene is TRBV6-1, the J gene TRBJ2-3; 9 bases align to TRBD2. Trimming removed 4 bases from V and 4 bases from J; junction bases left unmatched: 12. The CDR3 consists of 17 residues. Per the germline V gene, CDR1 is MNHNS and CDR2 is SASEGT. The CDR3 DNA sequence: TGTGCCAGCAGTGCCCCTTCCGCGGGGGGGCCCCCAGATACGCAGTATTTT. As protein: CASSAPSAGGPPDTQYF.

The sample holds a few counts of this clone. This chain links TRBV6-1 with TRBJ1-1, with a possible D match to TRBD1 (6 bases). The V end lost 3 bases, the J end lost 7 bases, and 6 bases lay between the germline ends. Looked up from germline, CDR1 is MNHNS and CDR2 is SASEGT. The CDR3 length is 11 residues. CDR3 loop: CASSEDSEAFF. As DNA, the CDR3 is TGTGCCAGCAGTGAGGACAGTGAAGCTTTCTTT.

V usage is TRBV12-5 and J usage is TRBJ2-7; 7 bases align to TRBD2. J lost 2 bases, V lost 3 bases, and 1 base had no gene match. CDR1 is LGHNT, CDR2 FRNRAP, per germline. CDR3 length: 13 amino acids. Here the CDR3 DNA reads TGTGCTAGTGGTTTCGGACTAGCCTACGAGCAGTACTTC. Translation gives CASGFGLAYEQYF. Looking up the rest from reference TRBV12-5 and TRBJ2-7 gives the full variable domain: DARVTQTPRHKVTEMGQEVTMRCQPILGHNTVFWYRQTMMQGLELLAYFRNRAPLDDSGMPKDRFSAEMPDATLATLKIQPSEPRDSAVYFCASGFGLAYEQYFGPGTRLTVT.

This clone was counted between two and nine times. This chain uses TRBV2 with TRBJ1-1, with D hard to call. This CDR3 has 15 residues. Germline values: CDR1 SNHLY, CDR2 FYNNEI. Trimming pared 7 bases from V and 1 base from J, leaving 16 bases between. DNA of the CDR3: TGTGCCAGCACCAAGAGGGAGGGTGGGAACACTGAAGCTTTCTTT. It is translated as CASTKREGGNTEAFF.

The DNA of the CDR3 is TGTGCCAGTAGTATGCGTGCAGGGGCAACCAATCAGCCCCAGCATTTT. Protein sequence: CASSMRAGATNQPQHF. The chain uses TRBV19 and TRBJ1-5; possibly TRBD1 for D (6 bases). V dropped 3 bases and J dropped 3 bases, with 15 bases sitting between them. Germline-derived CDR1 and CDR2 are LNHDA and SQIVND (reference sequence). The CDR3 sequence is 16 residues long.

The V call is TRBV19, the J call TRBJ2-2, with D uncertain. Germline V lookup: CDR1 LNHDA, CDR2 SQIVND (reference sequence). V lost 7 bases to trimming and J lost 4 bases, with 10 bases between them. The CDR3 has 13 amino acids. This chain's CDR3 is CASMGRFTGELFF. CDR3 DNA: TGTGCCAGTATGGGCCGATTCACCGGGGAGCTGTTTTTT.

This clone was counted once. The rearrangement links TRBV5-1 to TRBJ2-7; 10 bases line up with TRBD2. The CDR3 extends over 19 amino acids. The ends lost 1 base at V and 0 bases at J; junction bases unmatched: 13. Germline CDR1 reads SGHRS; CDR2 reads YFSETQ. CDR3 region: CASSLRIPLAGSLSYEQYF. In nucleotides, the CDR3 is TGCGCCAGCAGCTTGAGAATCCCACTAGCGGGGTCTCTCTCCTACGAGCAGTACTTC.

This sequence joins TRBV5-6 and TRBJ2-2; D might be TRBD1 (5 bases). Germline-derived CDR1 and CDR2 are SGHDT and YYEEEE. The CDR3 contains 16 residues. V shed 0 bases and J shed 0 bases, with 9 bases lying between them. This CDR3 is CASSLGWGPNTGELFF. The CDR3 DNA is TGTGCCAGCAGCTTGGGGTGGGGCCCGAACACCGGGGAGCTGTTTTTT.

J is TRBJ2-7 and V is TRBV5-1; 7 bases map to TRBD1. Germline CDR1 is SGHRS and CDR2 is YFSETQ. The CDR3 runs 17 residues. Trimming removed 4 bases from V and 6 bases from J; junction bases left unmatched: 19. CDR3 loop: CASSTGNLRQGRSEQYF. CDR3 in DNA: TGCGCCAGCAGCACTGGTAACCTGAGACAGGGCCGCAGCGAGCAGTACTTC.

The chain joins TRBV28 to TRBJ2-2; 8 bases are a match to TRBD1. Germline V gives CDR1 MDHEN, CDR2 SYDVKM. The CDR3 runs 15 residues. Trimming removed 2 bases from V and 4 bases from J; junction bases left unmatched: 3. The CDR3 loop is CASSLTTGGTGELFF. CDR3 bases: TGTGCCAGCAGTTTAACTACAGGGGGCACCGGGGAGCTGTTTTTT.

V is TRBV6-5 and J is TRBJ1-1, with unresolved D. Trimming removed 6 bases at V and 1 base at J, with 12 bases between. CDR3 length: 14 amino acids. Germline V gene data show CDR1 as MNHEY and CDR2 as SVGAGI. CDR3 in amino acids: CASRSGHTNTEAFF. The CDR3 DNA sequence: TGTGCCAGCAGGAGCGGCCACACGAACACTGAAGCTTTCTTT.

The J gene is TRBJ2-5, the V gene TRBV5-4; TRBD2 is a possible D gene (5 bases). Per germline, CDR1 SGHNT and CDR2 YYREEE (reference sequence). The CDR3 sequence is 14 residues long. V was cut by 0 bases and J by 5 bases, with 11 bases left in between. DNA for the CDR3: TGTGCCAGCAGCTTGGTAGGTGAGGGCGAGACCCAGTACTTC. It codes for CASSLVGEGETQYF.

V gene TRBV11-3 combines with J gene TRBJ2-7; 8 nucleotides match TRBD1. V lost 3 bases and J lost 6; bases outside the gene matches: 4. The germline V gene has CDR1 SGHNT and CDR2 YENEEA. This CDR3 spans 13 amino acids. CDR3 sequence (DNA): TGTGCCAGCAGCTTGGACAGGGCCGGCGAGCAGTACTTC. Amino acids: CASSLDRAGEQYF.

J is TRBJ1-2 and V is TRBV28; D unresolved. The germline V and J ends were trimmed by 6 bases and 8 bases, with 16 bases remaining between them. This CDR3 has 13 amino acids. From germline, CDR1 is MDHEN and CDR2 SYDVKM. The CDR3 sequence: CASRRPPGGGYTF. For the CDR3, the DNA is TGTGCCAGCAGACGACCTCCAGGTGGGGGCTACACCTTC.

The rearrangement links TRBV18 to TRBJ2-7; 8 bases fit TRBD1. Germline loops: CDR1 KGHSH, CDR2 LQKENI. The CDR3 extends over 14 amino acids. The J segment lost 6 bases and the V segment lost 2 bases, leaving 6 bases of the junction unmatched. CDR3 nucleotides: TGTGCCAGCTCACCATCAGCGACAGGGGTCGAGCAGTACTTC. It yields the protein CASSPSATGVEQYF.

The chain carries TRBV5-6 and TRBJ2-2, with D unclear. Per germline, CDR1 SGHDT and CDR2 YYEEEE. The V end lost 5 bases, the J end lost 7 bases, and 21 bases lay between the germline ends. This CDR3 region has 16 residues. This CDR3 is CASRLAPIASRGELFF. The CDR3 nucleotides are TGTGCCAGCAGGCTTGCGCCAATAGCATCCCGCGGGGAGCTGTTTTTT.